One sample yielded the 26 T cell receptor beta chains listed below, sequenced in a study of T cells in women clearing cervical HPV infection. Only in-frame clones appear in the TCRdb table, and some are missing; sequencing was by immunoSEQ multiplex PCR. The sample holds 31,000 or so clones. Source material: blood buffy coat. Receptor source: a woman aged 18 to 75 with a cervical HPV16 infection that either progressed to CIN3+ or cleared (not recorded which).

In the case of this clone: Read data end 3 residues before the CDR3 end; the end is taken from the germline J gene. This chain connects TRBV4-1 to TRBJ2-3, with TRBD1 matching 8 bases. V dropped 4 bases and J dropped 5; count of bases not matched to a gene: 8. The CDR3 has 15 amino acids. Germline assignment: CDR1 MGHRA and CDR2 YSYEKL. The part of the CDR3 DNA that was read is TGCGCCAGCAGCCGATCGACAGGGGTTGGAGATACG. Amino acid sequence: CASSRSTGVGDT. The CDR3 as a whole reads CASSRSTGVGDTQYF.

CDR3 bases read: TGTGCCAGCAGCTTAGATCGGAGGAGCGGCGAG. Protein sequence: CASSLDRRSGE. The whole CDR3 region reads CASSLDRRSGEQYF. V gene TRBV11-2 combines with J gene TRBJ2-7; tentatively, D is TRBD2 (5 bases). The DNA ends 3 residues before the CDR3 does, and the rest of the CDR3 is filled in from the germline J gene. V was shortened by 0 bases and J by 6 bases, with 12 bases between the two germline ends. This CDR3 spans 14 amino acids. Germline CDR1 SGHAT, CDR2 FQNNGV.

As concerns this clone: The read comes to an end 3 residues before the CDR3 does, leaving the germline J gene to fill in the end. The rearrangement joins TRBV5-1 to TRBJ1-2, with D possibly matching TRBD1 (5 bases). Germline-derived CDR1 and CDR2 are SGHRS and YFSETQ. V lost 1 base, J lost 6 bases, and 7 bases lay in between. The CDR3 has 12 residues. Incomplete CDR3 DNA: TGCGCCAGCAGCTTGATAGGGGATGGC. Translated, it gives CASSLIGDG. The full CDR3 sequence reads CASSLIGDGYTF.

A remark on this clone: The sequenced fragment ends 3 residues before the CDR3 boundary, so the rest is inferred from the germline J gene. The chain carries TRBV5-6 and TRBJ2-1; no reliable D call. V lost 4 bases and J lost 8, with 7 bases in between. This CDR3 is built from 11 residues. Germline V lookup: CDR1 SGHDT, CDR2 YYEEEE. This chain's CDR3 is CASSAIDEQFF. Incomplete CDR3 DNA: TGTGCCAGCAGCGCGATAGATGAG.

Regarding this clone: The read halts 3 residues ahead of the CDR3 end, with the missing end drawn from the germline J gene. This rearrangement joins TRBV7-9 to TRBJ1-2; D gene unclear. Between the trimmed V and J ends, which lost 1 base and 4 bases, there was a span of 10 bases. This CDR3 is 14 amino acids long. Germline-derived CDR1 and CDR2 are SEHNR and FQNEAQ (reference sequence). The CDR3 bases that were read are TGTGCCAGCAGCTTAGGGGCGGGGTCCTATGGC. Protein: CASSLGAGSYG. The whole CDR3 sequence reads CASSLGAGSYGYTF.

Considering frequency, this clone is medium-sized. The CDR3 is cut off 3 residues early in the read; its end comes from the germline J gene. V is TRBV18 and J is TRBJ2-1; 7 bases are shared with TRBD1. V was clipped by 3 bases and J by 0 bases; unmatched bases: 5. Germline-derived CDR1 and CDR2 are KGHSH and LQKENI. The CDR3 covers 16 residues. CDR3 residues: CASSPRTGSSYNEQFF. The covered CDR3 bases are TGTGCCAGCTCACCTCGGACAGGAAGCTCCTACAATGAG.

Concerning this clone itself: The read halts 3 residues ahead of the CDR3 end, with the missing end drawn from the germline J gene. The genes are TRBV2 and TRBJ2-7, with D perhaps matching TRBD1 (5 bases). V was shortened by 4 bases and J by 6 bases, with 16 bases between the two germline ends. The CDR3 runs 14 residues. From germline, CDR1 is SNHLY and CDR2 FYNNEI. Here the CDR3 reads CASSVGQGFPEQYF. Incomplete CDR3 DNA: TGTGCCAGCAGTGTCGGGCAGGGATTCCCCGAG. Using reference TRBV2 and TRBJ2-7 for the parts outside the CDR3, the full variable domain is EPEVTQTPSHQVTQMGQEVILRCVPISNHLYFYWYRQILGQKVEFLVSFYNNEISEKSEIFDDQFSVERPDGSNFTLKIRSTKLEDSAMYFCASSVGQGFPEQYFGPGTRLTVT.

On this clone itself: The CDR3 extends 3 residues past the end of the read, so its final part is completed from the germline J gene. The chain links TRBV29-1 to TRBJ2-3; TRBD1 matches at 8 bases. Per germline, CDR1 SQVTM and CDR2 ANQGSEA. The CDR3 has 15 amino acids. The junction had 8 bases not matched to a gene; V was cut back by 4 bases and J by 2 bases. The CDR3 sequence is CSVATGAEVTDTQYF. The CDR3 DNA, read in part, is TGCAGCGTTGCGACAGGGGCCGAAGTCACAGATACG.

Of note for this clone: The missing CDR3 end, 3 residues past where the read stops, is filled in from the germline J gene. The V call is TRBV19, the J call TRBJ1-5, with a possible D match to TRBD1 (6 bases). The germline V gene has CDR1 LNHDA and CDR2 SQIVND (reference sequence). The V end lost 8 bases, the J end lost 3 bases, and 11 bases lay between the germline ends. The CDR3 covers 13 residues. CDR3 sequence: CASGRDINQPQHF. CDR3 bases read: TGTGCCAGTGGCCGGGACATCAATCAGCCC.

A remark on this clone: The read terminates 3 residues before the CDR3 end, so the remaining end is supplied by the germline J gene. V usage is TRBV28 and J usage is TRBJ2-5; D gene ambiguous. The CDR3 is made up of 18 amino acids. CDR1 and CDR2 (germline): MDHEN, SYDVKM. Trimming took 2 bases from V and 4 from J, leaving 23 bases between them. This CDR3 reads CASSLGLFGQVVRETQYF. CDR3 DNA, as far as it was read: TGTGCCAGCAGTTTAGGTTTGTTTGGTCAGGTGGTTCGAGAGACC.

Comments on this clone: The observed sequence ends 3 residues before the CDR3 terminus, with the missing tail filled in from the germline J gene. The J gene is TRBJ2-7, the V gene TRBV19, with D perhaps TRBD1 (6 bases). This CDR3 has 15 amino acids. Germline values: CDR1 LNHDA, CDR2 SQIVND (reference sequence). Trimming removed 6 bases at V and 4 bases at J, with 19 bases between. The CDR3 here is CASRRSTGTQYEQYF. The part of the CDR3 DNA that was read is TGTGCCAGTAGACGATCGACCGGGACACAATACGAG.

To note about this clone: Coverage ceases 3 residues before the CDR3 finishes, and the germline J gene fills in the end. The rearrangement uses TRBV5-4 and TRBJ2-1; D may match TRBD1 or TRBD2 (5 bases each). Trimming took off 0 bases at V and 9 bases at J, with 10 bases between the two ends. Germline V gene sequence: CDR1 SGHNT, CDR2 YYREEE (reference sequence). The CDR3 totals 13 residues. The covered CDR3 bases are TGTGCCAGCAGCTTGGCAGGGAGCAGTGAG. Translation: CASSLAGSSE. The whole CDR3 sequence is CASSLAGSSEQFF.

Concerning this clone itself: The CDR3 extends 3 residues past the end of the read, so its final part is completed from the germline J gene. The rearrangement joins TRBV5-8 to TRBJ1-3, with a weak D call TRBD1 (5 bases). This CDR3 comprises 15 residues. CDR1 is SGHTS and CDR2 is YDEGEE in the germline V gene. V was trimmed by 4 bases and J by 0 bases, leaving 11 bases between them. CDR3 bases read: TGTGCCAGCAGCCACATGGGGGGCTCTGGAAACACC. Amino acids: CASSHMGGSGNT. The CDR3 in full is CASSHMGGSGNTIYF.

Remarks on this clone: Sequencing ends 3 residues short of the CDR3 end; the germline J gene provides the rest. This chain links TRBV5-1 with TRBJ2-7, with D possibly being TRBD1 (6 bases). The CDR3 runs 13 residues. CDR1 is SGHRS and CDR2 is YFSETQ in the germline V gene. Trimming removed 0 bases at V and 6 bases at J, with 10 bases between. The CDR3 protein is CASSLVRGGEQYF. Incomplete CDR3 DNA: TGCGCCAGCAGCTTGGTACGAGGGGGCGAG. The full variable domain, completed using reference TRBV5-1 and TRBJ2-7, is KAGVTQTPRYLIKTRGQQVTLSCSPISGHRSVSWYQQTPGQGLQFLFEYFSETQRNKGNFPGRFSGRQFSNSRSEMNVSTLELGDSALYLCASSLVRGGEQYFGPGTRLTVT.

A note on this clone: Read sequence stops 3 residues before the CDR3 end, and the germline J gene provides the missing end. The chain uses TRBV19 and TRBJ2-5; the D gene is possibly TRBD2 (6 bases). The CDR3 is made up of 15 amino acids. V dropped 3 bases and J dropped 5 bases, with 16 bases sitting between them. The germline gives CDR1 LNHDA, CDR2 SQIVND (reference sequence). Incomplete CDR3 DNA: TGTGCCAGTAGTATCCAGGCGACTAGTCTGGAGACC. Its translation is CASSIQATSLET. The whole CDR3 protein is CASSIQATSLETQYF.

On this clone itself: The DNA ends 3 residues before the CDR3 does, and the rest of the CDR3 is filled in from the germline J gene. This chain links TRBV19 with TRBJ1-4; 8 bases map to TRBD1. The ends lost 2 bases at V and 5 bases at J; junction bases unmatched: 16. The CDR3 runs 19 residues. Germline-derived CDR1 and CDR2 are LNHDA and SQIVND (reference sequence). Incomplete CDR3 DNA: TGTGCCAGTAGTATACCTAAACCCACGACAGGGGAGAGGAATGAAAAA. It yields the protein CASSIPKPTTGERNEK. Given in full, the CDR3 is CASSIPKPTTGERNEKLFF.

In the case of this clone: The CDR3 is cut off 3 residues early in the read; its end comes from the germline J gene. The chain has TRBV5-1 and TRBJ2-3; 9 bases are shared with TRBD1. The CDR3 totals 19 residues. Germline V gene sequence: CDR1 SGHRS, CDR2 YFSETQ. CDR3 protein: CASSLSTMGGTGFRETQYF. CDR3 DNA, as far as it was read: TGCGCCAGCAGCTTGTCAACGATGGGGGGGACAGGGTTTCGGGAGACG.

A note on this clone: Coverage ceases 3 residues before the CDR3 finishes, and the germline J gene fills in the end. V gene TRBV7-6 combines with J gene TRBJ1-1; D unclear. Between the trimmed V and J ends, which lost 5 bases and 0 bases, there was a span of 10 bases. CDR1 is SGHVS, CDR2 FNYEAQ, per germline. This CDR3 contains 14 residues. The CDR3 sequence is CASSPKEMNTEAFF. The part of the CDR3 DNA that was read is TGTGCCAGCAGCCCTAAAGAGATGAACACTGAA.

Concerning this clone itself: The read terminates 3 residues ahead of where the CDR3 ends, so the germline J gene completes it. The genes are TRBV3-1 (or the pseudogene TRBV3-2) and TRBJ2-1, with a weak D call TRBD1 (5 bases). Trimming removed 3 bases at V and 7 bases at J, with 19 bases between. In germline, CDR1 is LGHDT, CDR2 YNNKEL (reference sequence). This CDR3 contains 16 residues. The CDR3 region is CASSHPGQTKRNEQFF. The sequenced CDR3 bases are TGTGCCAGCAGCCACCCAGGGCAAACAAAAAGAAATGAG.

The CDR3 bases that were read are TGCGCCAGCAGCTTGCTGGCTCCGGAGGCGGGAGATACG. Translation gives CASSLLAPEAGDT. The CDR3 as a whole reads CASSLLAPEAGDTQYF. V gene TRBV5-1 combines with J gene TRBJ2-3; D perhaps matches TRBD2 (5 bases). The read falls 3 residues short of the CDR3 end, and the missing part is taken from the germline J gene. This CDR3 is built from 16 residues. Trimming took off 1 base at V and 5 bases at J, with 17 bases between the two ends. Germline CDR1 is SGHRS and CDR2 is YFSETQ.

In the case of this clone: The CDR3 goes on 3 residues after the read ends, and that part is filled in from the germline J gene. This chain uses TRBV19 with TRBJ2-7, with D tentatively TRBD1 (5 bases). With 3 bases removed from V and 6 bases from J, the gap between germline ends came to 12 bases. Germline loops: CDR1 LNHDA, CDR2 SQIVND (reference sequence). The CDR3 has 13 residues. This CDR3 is CASSIVREREQYF. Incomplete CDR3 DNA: TGTGCCAGTAGTATTGTCAGGGAACGCGAG.

The CDR3 spells CASRKSANYGYTF. The sequenced part of the CDR3 DNA is TGTGCCAGCAGAAAGAGCGCTAACTATGGC. The chain recombines TRBV5-8 with TRBJ1-2; D not resolved. The CDR3 end falls 3 residues outside the read, so it is completed with the germline J gene. Looked up from germline, CDR1 is SGHTS and CDR2 is YDEGEE. CDR3 length equals 13 residues. V was clipped by 5 bases and J by 0 bases, with 8 bases between them.

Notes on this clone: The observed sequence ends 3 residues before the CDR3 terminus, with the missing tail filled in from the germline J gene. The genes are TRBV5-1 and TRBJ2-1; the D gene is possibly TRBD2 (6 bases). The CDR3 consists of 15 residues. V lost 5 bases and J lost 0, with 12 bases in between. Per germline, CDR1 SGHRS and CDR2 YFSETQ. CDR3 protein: CASSSSASSYNEQFF. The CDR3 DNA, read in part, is TGCGCCAGCAGTTCTAGCGCGAGCTCCTACAATGAG.

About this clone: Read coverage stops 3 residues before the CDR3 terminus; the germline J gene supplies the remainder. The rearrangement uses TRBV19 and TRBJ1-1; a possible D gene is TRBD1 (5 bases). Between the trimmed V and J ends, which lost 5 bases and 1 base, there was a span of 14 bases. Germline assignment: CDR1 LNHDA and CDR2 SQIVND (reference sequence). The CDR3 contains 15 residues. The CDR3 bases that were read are TGTGCCAGTAGTCCCCGGGCAGGGCGGAACACTGAA. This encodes CASSPRAGRNTE. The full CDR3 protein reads CASSPRAGRNTEAFF.

The CDR3 sequence: CATSRETSFYEQYF. CDR3 DNA (partial): TGTGCCACCAGCAGAGAGACTAGTTTCTACGAG. The genes are TRBV15 and TRBJ2-7; D might be TRBD2 (6 bases). The observed sequence ends 3 residues before the CDR3 terminus, with the missing tail filled in from the germline J gene. CDR1 LNHNV and CDR2 YYDKDF come from the germline V gene (reference sequence). CDR3 length: 14 amino acids. The ends were cut back, 0 bases at V and 3 bases at J, with 9 bases in the middle.

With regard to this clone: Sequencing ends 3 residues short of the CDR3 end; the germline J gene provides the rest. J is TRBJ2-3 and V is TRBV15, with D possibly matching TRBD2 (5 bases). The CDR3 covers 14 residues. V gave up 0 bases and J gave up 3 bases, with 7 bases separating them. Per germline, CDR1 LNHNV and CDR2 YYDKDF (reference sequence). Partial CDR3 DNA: TGTGCCACCAGCAGAGAAGAGCGGACAGATACG. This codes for CATSREERTDT. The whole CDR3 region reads CATSREERTDTQYF. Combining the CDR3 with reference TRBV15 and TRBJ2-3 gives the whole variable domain DAMVIQNPRYQVTQFGKPVTLSCSQTLNHNVMYWYQQKSSQAPKLLFHYYDKDFNNEADTPDNFQSRRPNTSFCFLDIRSPGLGDTAMYLCATSREERTDTQYFGPGTRLTVL.